This TCR beta chain is from a study of blood T cell repertoires in COVID-19. At the level of the study: Acute and convalescent COVID-19 specimens originated in the United States, Italy and Spain.

Authors' methods: Estimates of nucleated cell counts were drawn from the amplification of reference gene primers. The protocol was immunoSEQ multiplex PCR, while the TCRdb copy is restricted to in-frame clones and leaves out a portion. That table supplies the V and J calls and clone size; D and trimming were determined from the DNA. The table lists under 300,000 clones, roughly 84% of them singletons. Trimming took 5 bases from V and 6 from J, leaving 14 bases between them. The germline V gene has CDR1 SGHVS and CDR2 FQNEAQ. This CDR3 has 14 amino acids. The sample holds a few counts of this clone. The TCR was taken from a middle-aged man who had recovered from COVID-19. V and J are TRBV7-8 and TRBJ2-1, with D possibly being TRBD2 (6 bases). Sample: peripheral blood. This CDR3 is CASSPHNSGNEQFF. The CDR3 DNA sequence: TGTGCCAGCAGCCCCCACAATAGCGGCAATGAGCAGTTCTTC.